This record looks at one TCR beta chain sequence and its context. The time point is: newly diagnosed GD, antithyroid drugs for less than 3 months. Preparation of the TCR library used RNA extracted from PBMCs. It was by American Thyroid Association guidelines that Graves' disease was diagnosed. The data were obtained in a study of regulatory T cells in long-lasting Graves disease. With iRepertoire HTBI primers and Arm-PCR of CDR3 regions, TCR beta libraries were built. As processed by the authors: The study identified more than 50 TRBV and about 13 TRBJ segments across samples. TCRdb recomputed calls from the multiplex PCR reads with MiXCR, one row per CDR3 protein. What appears here as the V and J calls and clone size reflects TCRdb's work, not the paper's. The sample includes more than 400,000 distinct CDR3 sequences, over 15% of them seen just once. V was clipped by 4 bases and J by 4 bases; unmatched bases: 13. The CDR3 is 17 residues long. CDR1 is SGHVS and CDR2 is FQNEAQ in the germline V gene.

These data were likewise used in another study, on T cells in Graves' hyperthyroidism and ophthalmopathy. That source adds: Clinical symptoms, serum thyroxine and TRAb, thyroid ultrasound and orbital computed tomography together formed the diagnostic basis. A first-round RT-PCR of the TCR CDR3 used the HTBI primer set.

The sequence derives from a woman in her 30s with Graves disease. The V gene is TRBV7-8, the J gene TRBJ2-3, with 8 bases identical to TRBD2. The material sequenced was peripheral blood mononuclear cells (PBMCs), taken at new diagnosis, from a patient treated with antithyroid drugs. CDR3 DNA: TGTGCCAGCAGCTACAATCGGGCGGGGGGCGGGTCAGATACGCAGTATTTT. Protein: CASSYNRAGGGSDTQYF.